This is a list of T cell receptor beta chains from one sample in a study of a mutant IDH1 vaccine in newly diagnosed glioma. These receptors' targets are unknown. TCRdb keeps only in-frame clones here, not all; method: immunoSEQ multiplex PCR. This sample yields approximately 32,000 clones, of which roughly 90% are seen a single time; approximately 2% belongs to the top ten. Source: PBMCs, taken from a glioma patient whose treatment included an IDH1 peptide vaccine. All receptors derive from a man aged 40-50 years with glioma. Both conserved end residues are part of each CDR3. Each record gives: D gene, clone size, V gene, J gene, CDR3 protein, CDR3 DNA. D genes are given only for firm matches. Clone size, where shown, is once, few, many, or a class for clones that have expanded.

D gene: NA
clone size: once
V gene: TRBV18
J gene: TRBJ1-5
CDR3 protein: CASSGTAQTNQPQHF
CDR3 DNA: TGTGCCAGCTCCGGGACCGCTCAAACGAATCAGCCCCAGCATTTT

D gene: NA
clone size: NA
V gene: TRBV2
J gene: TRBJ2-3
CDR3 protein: CASSEQGTSTDTQYF
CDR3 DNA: TGTGCCAGCAGTGAGCAGGGAACAAGCACAGATACGCAGTATTTT

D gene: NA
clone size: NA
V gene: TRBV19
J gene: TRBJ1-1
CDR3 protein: CASKSGGQNTEAFF
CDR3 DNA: TGTGCCAGTAAGAGTGGGGGTCAGAACACTGAAGCTTTCTTT

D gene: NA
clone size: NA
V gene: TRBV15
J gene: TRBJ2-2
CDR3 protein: CATSRDFATGELFF
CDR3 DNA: TGTGCCACCAGCAGAGATTTCGCCACCGGGGAGCTGTTTTTT

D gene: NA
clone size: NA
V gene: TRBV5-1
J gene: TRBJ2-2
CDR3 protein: CASSLQVPSNTGELFF
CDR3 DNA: TGCGCCAGCAGCCTCCAGGTCCCATCGAACACCGGGGAGCTGTTTTTT

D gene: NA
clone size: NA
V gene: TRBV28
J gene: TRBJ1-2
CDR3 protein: CASSLGQTNYGYTF
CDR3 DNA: TGTGCCAGCAGTTTAGGACAGACCAACTATGGCTACACCTTC

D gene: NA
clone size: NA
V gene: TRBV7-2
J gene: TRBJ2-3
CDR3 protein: CASSFYTTDTQYF
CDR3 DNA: TGTGCCAGCAGCTTTTACACCACAGATACGCAGTATTTT

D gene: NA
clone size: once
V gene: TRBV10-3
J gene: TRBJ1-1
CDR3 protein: CAITEQSGRVTEAFF
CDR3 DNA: TGTGCCATCACGGAACAGTCAGGTAGGGTCACTGAAGCTTTCTTT

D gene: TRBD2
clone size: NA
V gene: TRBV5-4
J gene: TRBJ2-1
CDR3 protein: CASSTGTSGSNEQFF
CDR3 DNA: TGTGCCAGCAGCACCGGGACTAGCGGGAGCAATGAGCAGTTCTTC

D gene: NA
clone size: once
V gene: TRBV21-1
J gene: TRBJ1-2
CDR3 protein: CASSTQGAQPYGYTF
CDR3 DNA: TGTGCCAGCAGCACACAGGGGGCACAGCCCTATGGCTACACCTTC

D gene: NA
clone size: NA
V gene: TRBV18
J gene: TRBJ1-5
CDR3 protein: CASSPRDHNQPQHF
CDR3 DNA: TGTGCCAGCTCACCCCGGGACCACAATCAGCCCCAGCATTTT

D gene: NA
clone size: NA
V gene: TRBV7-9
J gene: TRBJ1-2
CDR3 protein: CASTPSGAENYGYTF
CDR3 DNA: TGTGCCAGCACCCCGAGCGGGGCCGAGAACTATGGCTACACCTTC

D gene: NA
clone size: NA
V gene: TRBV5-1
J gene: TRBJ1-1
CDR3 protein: CASSFNQGMNTEAFF
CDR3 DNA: TGCGCCAGCAGCTTTAACCAGGGAATGAACACTGAAGCTTTCTTT

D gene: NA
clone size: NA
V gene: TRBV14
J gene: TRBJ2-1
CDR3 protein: CASSQELGLSGLGQFF
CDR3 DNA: TGTGCCAGCAGCCAAGAATTGGGACTCAGCGGCCTAGGGCAGTTCTTC

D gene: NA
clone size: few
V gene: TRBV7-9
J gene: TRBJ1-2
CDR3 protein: CASSPTGAGDGYTF
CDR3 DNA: TGTGCCAGCAGCCCTACCGGGGCAGGGGATGGCTACACCTTC

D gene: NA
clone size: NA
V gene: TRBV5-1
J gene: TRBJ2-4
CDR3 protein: CASSLGGEGNIQYF
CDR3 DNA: TGCGCCAGCAGCTTGGGTGGGGAAGGAAACATTCAGTACTTC

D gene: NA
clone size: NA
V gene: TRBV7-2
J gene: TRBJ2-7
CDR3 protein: CASRLDMEVTYEQYF
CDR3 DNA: TGTGCCAGCAGGTTAGATATGGAAGTTACCTACGAGCAGTACTTC

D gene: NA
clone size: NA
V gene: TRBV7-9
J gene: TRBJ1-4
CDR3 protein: CASSLRQTTNEKLFF
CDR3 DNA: TGTGCCAGCAGCCTCAGACAGACAACTAATGAAAAACTGTTTTTT

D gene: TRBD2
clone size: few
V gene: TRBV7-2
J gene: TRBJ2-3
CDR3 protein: CASSPTSGSSDTQYF
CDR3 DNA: TGTGCCAGCAGCCCGACTAGCGGTTCTTCCGATACGCAGTATTTT

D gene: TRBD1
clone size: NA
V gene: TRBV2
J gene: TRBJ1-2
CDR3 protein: CASSWDRENYGYTF
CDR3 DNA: TGTGCCAGCAGTTGGGACAGGGAAAACTATGGCTACACCTTC

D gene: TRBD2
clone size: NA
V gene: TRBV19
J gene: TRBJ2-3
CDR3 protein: CASSFRLAGVTDTQYF
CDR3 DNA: TGTGCCAGTAGTTTCCGACTAGCGGGGGTTACAGATACGCAGTATTTT

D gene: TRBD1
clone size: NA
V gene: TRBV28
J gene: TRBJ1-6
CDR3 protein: CASTRGDRIHSPLHF
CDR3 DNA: TGTGCCAGCACCCGGGGGGACAGGATTCATTCACCCCTCCACTTT

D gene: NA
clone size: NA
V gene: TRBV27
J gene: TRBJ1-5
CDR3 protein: CASSLWGNQPQHF
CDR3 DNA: TGTGCCAGCAGTTTATGGGGCAATCAGCCCCAGCATTTT

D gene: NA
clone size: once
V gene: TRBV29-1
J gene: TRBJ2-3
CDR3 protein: CSVEDLGPGAQYF
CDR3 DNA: TGCAGCGTTGAAGATCTGGGCCCCGGGGCGCAGTATTTT

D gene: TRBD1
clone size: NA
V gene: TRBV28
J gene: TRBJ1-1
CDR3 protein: CASSIQGEVTEAFF
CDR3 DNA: TGTGCCAGCAGCATACAGGGGGAGGTCACTGAAGCTTTCTTT

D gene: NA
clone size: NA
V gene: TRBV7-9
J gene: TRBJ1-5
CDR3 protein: CASSRESNQPQHF
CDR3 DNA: TGTGCCAGCAGTCGGGAATCTAATCAGCCCCAGCATTTT

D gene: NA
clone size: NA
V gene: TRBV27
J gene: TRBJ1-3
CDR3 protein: CASTGAGDTIYF
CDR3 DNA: TGTGCCAGCACCGGGGCCGGAGACACCATATATTTT

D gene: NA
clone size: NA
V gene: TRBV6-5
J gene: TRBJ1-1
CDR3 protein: CASSPPRGNTEAFF
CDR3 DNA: TGTGCCAGCAGCCCTCCCAGGGGGAACACTGAAGCTTTCTTT

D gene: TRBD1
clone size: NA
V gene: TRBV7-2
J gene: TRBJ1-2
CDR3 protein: CASSLDRALSNGYTF
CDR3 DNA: TGTGCCAGCAGCTTGGACAGGGCCCTTTCCAATGGCTACACCTTC

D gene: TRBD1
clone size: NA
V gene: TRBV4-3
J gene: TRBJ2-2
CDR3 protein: CASSRTYRGTGELFF
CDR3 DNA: TGCGCCAGCAGCCGGACGTACAGGGGCACCGGGGAGCTGTTTTTT

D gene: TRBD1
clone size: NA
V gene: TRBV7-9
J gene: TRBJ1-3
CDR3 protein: CASTLRGMSSGNTIYF
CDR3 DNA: TGTGCCAGCACCCTCAGGGGGATGAGCTCTGGAAACACCATATATTTT

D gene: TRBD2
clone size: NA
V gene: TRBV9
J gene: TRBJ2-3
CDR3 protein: CASSVDASGRWDTQYF
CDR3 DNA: TGTGCCAGCAGCGTAGATGCTAGCGGGAGATGGGATACGCAGTATTTT

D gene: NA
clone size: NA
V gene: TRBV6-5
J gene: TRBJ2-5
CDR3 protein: CASSYSKGTFVETQYF
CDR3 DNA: TGTGCCAGCAGTTACTCGAAGGGGACCTTCGTAGAGACCCAGTACTTC

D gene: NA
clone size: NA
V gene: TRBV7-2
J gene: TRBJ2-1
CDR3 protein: CASTQFLLLNEQFF
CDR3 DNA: TGTGCCAGCACCCAATTCCTCCTTCTTAATGAGCAGTTCTTC

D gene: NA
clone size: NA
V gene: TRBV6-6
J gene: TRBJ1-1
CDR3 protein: CASRALNRVDTEAFF
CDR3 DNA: TGTGCCAGCAGAGCGCTAAACAGGGTGGACACTGAAGCTTTCTTT